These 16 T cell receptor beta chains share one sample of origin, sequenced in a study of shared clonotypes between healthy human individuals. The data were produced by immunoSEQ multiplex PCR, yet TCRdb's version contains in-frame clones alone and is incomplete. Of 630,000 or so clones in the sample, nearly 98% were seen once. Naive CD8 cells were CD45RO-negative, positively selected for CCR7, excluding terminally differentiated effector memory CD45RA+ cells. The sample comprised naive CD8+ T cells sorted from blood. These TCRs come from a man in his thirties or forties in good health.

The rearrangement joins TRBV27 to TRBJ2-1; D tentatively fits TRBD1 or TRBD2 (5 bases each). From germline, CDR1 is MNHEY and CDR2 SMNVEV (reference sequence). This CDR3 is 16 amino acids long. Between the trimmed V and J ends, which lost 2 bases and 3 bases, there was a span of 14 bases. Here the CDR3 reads CASSLQGPKFYNEQFF. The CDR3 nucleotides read TGTGCCAGCAGTTTACAGGGACCAAAATTCTACAATGAGCAGTTCTTC.

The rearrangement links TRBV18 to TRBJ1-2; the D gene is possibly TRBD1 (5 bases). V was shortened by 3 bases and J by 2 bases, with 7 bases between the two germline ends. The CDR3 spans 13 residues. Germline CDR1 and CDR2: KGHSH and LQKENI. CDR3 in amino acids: CASSPGPNYGYTF. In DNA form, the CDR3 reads TGTGCCAGCTCACCGGGACCAAACTATGGCTACACCTTC.

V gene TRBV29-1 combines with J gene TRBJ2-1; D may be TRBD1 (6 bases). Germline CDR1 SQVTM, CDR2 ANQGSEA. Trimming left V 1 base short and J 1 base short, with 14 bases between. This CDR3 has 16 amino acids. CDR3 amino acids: CSVEGLGQISYNEQFF. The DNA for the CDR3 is TGCAGCGTTGAAGGACTCGGACAGATATCCTACAATGAGCAGTTCTTC.

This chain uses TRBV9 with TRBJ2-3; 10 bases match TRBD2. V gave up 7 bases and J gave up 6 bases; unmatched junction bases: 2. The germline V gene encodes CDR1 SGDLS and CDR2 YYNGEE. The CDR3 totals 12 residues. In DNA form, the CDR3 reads TGTGCCAGCGGAGCGGGAGGGGATACGCAGTATTTT. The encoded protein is CASGAGGDTQYF.

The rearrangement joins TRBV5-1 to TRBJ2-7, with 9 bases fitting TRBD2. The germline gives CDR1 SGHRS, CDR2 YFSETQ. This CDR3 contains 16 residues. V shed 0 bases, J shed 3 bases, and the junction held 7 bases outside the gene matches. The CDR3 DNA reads TGCGCCAGCAGCTTGGCCGAAGGACTAGCGATCTACGAGCAGTACTTC. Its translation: CASSLAEGLAIYEQYF.

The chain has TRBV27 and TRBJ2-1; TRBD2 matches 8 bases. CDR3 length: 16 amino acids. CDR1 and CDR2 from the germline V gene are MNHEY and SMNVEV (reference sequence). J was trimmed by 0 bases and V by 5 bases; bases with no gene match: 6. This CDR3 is CASSPFSGSSYNEQFF. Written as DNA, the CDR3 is TGTGCCAGCAGTCCGTTCAGCGGGAGCTCCTACAATGAGCAGTTCTTC.

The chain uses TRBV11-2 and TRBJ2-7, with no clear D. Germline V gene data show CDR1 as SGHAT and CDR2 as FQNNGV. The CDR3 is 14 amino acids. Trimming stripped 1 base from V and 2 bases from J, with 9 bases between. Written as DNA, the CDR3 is TGTGCCAGCAGCTTAGGGGATGCAACCTACGAGCAGTACTTC. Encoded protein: CASSLGDATYEQYF.

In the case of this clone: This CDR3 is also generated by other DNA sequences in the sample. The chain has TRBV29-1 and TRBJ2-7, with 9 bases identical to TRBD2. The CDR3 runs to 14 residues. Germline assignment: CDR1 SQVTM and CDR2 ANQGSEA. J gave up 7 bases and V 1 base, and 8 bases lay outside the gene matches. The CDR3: CSVEGLAGENEQYF. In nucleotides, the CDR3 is TGCAGCGTTGAAGGGTTAGCGGGAGAAAATGAGCAGTACTTC.

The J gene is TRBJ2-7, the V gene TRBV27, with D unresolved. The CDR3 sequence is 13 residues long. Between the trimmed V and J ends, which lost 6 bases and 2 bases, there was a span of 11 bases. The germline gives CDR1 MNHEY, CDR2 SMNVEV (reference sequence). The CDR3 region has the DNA TGTGCCAGCAGGTCCGACGGAACCTACGAGCAGTACTTC. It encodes CASRSDGTYEQYF.

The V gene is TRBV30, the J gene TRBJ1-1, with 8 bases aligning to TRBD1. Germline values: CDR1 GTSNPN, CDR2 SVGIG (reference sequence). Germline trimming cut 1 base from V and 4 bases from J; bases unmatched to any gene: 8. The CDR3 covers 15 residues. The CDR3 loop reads CAWSGQGAIGTEAFF. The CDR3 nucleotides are TGTGCCTGGAGTGGGCAGGGGGCGATTGGCACTGAAGCTTTCTTT.

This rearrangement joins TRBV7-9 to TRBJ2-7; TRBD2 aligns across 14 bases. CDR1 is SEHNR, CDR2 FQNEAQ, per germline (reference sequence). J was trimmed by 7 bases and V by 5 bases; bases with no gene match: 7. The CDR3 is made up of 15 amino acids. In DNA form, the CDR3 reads TGTGCCAGCAGCCCAGGGACTAGCGGGAGTATTGAGCAGTACTTC. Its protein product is CASSPGTSGSIEQYF.

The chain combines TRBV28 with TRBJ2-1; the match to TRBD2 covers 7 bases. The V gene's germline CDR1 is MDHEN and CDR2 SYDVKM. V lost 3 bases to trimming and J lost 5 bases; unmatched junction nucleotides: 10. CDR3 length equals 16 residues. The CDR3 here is CASSFFGLAEDNEQFF. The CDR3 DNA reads TGTGCCAGCAGTTTTTTTGGTCTAGCGGAGGACAATGAGCAGTTCTTC. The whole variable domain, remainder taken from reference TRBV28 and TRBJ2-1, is DVKVTQSSRYLVKRTGEKVFLECVQDMDHENMFWYRQDPGLGLRLIYFSYDVKMKEKGDIPEGYSVSREKKERFSLILESASTNQTSMYLCASSFFGLAEDNEQFFGPGTRLTVL.

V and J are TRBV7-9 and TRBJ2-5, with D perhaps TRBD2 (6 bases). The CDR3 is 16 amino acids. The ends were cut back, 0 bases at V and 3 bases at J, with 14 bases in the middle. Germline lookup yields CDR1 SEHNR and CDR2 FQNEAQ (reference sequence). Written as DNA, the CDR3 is TGTGCCAGCAGCTTAGCGCTACCGGGACTCAAAGAGACCCAGTACTTC. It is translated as CASSLALPGLKETQYF.

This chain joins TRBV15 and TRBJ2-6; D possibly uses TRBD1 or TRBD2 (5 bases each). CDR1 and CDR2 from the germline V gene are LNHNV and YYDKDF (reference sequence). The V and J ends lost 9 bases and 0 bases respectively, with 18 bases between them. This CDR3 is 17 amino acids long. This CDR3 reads CATNPGTDPSGANVLTF. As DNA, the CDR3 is TGTGCCACTAATCCCGGGACCGACCCCTCTGGGGCCAACGTCCTGACTTTC.

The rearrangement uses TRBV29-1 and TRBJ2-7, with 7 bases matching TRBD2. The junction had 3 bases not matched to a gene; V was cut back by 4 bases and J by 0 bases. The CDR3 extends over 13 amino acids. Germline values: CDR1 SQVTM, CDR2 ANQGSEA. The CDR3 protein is CSVVGDYSYEQYF. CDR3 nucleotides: TGCAGCGTTGTAGGGGACTACTCCTACGAGCAGTACTTC.

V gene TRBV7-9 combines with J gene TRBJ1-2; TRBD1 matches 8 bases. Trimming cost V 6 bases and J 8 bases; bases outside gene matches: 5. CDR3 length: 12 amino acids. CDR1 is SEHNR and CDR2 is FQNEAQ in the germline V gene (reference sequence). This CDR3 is CASRGQAEGYTF. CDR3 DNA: TGTGCCAGCAGGGGACAGGCTGAGGGCTACACCTTC.